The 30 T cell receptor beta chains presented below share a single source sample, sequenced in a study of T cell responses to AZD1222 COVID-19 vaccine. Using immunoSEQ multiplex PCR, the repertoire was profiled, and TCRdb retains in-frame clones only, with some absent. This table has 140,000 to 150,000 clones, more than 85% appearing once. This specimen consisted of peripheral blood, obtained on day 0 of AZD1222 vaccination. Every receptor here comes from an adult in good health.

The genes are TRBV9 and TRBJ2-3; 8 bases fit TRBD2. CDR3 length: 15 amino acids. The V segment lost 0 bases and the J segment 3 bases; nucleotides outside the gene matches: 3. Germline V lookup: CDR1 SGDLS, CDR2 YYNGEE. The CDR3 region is CASSVGSGVTDTQYF. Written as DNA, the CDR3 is TGTGCCAGCAGCGTAGGTAGCGGGGTAACAGATACGCAGTATTTT.

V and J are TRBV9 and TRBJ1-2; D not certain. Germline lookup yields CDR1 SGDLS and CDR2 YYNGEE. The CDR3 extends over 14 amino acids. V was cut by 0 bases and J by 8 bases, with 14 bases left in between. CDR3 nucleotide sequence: TGTGCCAGCAGCGTAGCTCCGGCATTGGGGGGCTACACCTTC. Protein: CASSVAPALGGYTF.

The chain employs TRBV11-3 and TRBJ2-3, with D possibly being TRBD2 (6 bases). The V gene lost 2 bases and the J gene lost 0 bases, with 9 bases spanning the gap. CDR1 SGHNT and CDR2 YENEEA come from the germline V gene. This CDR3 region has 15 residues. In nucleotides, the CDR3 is TGTGCCAGCAGCTTAAGGGCGGGAAGCACAGATACGCAGTATTTT. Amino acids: CASSLRAGSTDTQYF.

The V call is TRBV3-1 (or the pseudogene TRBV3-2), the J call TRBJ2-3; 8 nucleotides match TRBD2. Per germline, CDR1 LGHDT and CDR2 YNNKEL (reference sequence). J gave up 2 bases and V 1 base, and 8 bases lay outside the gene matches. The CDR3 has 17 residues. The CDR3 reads CASSQARTSSLTDTQYF. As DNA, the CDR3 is TGTGCCAGCAGCCAAGCCCGGACTAGCTCACTCACAGATACGCAGTATTTT.

CDR3: CASSFGTGVYGYTF. CDR3 DNA sequence: TGTGCCAGCAGCTTCGGGACAGGGGTCTATGGCTACACCTTC. The V call is TRBV11-2, the J call TRBJ1-2; 10 nucleotides agree with TRBD1. Germline CDR1 SGHAT, CDR2 FQNNGV. The CDR3 has 14 residues. V lost 3 bases to trimming and J lost 4 bases; unmatched junction nucleotides: 2.

CDR3 DNA: TGTGCCAGCAGCCCCCATAGGACAGGGGGGAGCTCTGGAAACACCATATATTTT. Its translation: CASSPHRTGGSSGNTIYF. The chain carries TRBV4-2 and TRBJ1-3, with TRBD1 matching 10 bases. V shed 4 bases and J 0 bases; nucleotides not matched to a gene: 9. This CDR3 contains 18 residues. From germline, CDR1 is LGHNA and CDR2 YNFKEQ.

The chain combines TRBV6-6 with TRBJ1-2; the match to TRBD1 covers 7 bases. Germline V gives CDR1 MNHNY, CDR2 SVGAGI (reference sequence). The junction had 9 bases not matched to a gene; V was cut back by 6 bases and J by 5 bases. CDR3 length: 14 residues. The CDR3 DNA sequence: TGTGCCAGCAGACCCGACAGGGTGAAGTATGGCTACACCTTC. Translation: CASRPDRVKYGYTF.

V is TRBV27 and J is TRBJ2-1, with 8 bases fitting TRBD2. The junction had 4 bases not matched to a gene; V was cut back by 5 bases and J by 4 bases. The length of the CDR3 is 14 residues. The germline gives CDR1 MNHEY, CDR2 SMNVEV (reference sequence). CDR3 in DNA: TGTGCCAGCAGTCTTAGCGGGGCGTACAATGAGCAGTTCTTC. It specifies CASSLSGAYNEQFF.

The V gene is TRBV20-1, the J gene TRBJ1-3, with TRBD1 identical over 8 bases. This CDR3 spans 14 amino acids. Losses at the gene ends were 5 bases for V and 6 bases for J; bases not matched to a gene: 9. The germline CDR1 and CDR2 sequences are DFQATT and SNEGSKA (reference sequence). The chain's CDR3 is CSARGQGGENTIYF. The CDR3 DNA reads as TGCAGTGCTCGTGGACAGGGAGGAGAAAACACCATATATTTT.

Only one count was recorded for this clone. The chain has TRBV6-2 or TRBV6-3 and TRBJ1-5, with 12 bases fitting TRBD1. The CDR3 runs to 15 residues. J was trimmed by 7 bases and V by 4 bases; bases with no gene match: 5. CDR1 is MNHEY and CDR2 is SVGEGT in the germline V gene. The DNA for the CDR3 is TGTGCCAGCAGTTGGGGACAGGGGGCCGGGCAGCCCCAGCATTTT. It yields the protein CASSWGQGAGQPQHF.

As DNA, the CDR3 is TGTGCCACGTTGGGGGGACAGGTCGATGAACTGTTTTTT. This sequence encodes CATLGGQVDELFF. The V call is TRBV6-5, the J call TRBJ1-4, with 8 nucleotides matching TRBD1. Trimming at V came to 10 bases and at J to 12 bases, leaving 13 bases not matched to a gene. The CDR3 extends over 13 amino acids. Germline CDR1 and CDR2: MNHEY and SVGAGI.

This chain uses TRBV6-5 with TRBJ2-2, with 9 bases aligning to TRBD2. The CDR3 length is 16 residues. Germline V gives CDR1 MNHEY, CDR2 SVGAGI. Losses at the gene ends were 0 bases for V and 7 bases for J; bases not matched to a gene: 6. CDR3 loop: CASSYSLAGQGGELFF. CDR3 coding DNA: TGTGCCAGCAGTTACTCACTAGCGGGCCAAGGCGGGGAGCTGTTTTTT.

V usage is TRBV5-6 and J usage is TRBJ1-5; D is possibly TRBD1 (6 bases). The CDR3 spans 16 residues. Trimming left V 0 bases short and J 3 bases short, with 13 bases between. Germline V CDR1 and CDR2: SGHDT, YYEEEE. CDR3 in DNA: TGTGCCAGCAGCTTGGCCTCGGGGACAAACAATCAGCCCCAGCATTTT. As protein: CASSLASGTNNQPQHF.

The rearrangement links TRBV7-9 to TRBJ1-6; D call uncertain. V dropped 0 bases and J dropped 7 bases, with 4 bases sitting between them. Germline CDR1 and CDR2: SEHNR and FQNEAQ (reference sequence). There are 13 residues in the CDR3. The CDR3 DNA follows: TGTGCCAGCAGCTTAGCCGGGAATTCACCCCTCCACTTT. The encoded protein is CASSLAGNSPLHF. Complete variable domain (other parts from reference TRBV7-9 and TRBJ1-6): DTGVSQNPRHKITKRGQNVTFRCDPISEHNRLYWYRQTLGQGPEFLTYFQNEAQLEKSRLLSDRFSAERPKGSFSTLEIQRTEQGDSAMYLCASSLAGNSPLHFGNGTRLTVT.

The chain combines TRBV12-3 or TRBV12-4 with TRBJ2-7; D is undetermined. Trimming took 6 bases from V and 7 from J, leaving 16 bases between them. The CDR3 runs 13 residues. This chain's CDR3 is CASSYSRLAEQYF. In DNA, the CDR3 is TGTGCCAGCAGCTACTCCAGACTTGCGGAGCAGTACTTC.

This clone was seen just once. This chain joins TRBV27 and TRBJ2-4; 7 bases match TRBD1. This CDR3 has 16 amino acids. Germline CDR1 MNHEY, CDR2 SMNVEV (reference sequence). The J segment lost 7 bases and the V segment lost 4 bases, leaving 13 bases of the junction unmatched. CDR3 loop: CASSSSTGRRVNIQYF. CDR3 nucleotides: TGTGCCAGCAGTTCCTCGACAGGGCGCCGCGTGAACATTCAGTACTTC.

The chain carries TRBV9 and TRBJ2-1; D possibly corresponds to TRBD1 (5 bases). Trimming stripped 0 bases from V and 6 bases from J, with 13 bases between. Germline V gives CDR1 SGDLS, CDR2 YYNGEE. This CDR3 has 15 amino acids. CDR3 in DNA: TGTGCCAGCAGCGTAGGGGGCAATAGGGGCAATGAGCAGTTCTTC. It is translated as CASSVGGNRGNEQFF. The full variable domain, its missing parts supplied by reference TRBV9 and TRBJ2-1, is DSGVTQTPKHLITATGQRVTLRCSPRSGDLSVYWYQQSLDQGLQFLIQYYNGEERAKGNILERFSAQQFPDLHSELNLSSLELGDSALYFCASSVGGNRGNEQFFGPGTRLTVL.

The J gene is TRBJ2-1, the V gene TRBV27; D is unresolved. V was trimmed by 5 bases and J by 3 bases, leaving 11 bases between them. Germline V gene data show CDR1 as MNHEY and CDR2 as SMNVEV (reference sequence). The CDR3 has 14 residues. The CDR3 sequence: CASSLQTDYNEQFF. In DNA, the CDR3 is TGTGCCAGCAGTCTCCAGACGGACTACAATGAGCAGTTCTTC.

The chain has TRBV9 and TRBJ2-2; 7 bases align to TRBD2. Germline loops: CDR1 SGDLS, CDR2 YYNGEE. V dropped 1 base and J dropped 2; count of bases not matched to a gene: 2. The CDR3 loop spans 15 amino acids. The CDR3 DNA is TGTGCCAGCAGCGTAACTAGCGAAAACACCGGGGAGCTGTTTTTT. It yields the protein CASSVTSENTGELFF.

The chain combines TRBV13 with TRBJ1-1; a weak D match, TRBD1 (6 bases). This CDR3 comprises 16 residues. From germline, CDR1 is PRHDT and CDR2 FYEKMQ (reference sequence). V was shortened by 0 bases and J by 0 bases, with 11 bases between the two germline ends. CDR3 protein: CASSLGRGPMNTEAFF. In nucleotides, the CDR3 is TGTGCCAGCAGCTTAGGCAGGGGTCCCATGAACACTGAAGCTTTCTTT. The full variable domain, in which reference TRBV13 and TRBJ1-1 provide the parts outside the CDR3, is AAGVIQSPRHLIKEKRETATLKCYPIPRHDTVYWYQQGPGQDPQFLISFYEKMQSDKGSIPDRFSAQQFSDYHSELNMSSLELGDSALYFCASSLGRGPMNTEAFFGQGTRLTVV.

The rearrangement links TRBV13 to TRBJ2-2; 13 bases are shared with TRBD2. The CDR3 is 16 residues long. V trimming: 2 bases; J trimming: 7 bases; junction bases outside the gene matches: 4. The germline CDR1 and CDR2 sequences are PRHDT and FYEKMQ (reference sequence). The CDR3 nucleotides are TGTGCCAGCAGCTTATCGACTAGCGGGAGGAGCGGGGAGCTGTTTTTT. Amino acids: CASSLSTSGRSGELFF.

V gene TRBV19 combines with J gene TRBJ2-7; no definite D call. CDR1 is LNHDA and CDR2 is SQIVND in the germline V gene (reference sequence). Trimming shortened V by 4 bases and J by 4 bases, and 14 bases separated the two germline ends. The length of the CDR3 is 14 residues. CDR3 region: CASSSLARGYEQYF. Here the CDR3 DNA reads TGTGCCAGTAGTAGCCTGGCCCGAGGATACGAGCAGTACTTC.

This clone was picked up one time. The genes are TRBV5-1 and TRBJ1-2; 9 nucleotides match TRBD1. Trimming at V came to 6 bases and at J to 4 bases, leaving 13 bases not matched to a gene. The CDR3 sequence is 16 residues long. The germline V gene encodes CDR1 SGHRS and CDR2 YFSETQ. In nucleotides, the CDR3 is TGCGCCAGCACCCCGATCGGGACAGGGAAGGGCTATGGCTACACCTTC. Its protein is CASTPIGTGKGYGYTF.

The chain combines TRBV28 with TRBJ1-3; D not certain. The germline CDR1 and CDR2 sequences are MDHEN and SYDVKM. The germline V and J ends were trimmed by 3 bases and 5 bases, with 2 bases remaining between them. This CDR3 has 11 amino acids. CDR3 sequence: CASSFRNTIYF. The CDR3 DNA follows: TGTGCCAGCAGTTTCCGAAACACCATATATTTT.

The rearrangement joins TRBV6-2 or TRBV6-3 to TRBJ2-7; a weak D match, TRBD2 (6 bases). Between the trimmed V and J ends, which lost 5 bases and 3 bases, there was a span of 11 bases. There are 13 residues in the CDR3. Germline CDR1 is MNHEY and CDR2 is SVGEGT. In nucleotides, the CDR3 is TGTGCCAGCAGTCGGGGACTCCGCTACGAGCAGTACTTC. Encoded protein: CASSRGLRYEQYF.

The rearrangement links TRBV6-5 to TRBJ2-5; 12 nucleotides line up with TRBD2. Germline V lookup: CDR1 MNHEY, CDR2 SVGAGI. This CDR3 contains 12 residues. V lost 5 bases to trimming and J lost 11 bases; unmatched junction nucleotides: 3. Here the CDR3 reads CASSPTSGRQYF. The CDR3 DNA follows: TGTGCCAGCAGTCCGACTAGCGGGAGACAGTACTTC.

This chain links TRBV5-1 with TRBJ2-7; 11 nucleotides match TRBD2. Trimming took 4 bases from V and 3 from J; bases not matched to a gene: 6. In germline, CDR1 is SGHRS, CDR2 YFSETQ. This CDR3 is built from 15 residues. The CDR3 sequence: CASSPVAGGSYEQYF. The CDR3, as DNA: TGCGCCAGCAGCCCTGTAGCGGGAGGGAGCTACGAGCAGTACTTC.

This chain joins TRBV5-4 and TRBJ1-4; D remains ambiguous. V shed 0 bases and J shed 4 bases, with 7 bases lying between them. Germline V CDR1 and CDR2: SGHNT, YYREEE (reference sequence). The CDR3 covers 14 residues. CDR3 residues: CASSLGRSNEKLFF. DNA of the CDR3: TGTGCCAGCAGCTTGGGGCGGAGTAATGAAAAACTGTTTTTT.

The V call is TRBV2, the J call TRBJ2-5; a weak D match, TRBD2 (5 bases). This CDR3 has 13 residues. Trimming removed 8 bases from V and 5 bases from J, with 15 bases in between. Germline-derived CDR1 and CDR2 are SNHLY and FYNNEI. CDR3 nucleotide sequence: TGTGCCAGCCCTCGGGGTAGGAGTGAGACCCAGTACTTC. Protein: CASPRGRSETQYF.

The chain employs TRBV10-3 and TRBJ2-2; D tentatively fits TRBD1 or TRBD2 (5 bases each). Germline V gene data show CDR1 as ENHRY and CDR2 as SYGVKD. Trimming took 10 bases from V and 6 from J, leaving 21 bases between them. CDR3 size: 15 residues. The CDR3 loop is CATSYSGTLAGELFF. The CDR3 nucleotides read TGTGCCACTTCCTATTCGGGGACCTTGGCCGGGGAGCTGTTTTTT.